Reported below is one T cell receptor beta chain. The identical CDR3 is also encoded by other nucleotide sequences in the sample. Germline CDR1 reads MNHEY; CDR2 reads SVGAGI. V was clipped by 0 bases and J by 2 bases, with 7 bases between them. CDR3 length: 14 residues. Generated by immunoSEQ multiplex PCR, the TCRdb table keeps only in-frame clones and is missing some. Of about 1,900,000 clones in the sample, less than 95% were seen once. This sample stems from a study of shared clonotypes between healthy human individuals. CD45RO-negative cells were positively selected for CCR7, leaving out terminally differentiated effector memory CD45RA+ cells.

V and J are TRBV6-5 and TRBJ1-2; D gene unclear. Sequencing was carried out using naive CD8+ T cells sorted from blood. This receptor was obtained from a man between 18 and 29 years old in good health. As DNA, the CDR3 is TGTGCCAGCAGTTACTCGGCAGGAAACTATGGCTACACCTTC. Its protein product is CASSYSAGNYGYTF.